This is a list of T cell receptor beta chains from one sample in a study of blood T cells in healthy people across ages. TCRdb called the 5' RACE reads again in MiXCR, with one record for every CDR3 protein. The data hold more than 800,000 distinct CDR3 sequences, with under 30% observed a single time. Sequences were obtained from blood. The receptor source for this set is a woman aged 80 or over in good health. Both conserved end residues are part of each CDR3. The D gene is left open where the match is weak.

CASSMAGAGVGGEKLFF,TRBJ1-4,TRBV28,-
CAWSQTGRGETQYF,TRBJ2-5,TRBV30,-
CSARLIGGSYNEQFF,TRBJ2-1,TRBV20-1,-
CASSYSVRVANYGYTF,TRBJ1-2,TRBV6-5,-
CASIYRYNEQFF,TRBJ2-1,TRBV19,-
CASSLSPRGSYNEQFF,TRBJ2-1,TRBV27,-
CASSLGIRGQETQYF,TRBJ2-5,TRBV11-2,-
CASSSGPAGASDTQYF,TRBJ2-3,TRBV12-3/TRBV12-4,-
CASSPGQRHSGNTIYF,TRBJ1-3,TRBV7-2,TRBD1
CASSFPTSGEGEQYF,-,TRBV7-9,TRBD2
CASIGRDTTTEAFF,TRBJ1-1,TRBV3-1,-
CASSDGSGSNQPQHF,TRBJ1-5,TRBV6-2/TRBV6-3,-
CATSRVRAGGSGADTQYF,TRBJ2-3,TRBV15,TRBD2
CSVEDRQGGTEAFF,TRBJ1-1,TRBV29-1,-
CSARHPDFTSYEQYF,TRBJ2-7,TRBV20-1,-
CASINRGEAFF,TRBJ1-1,TRBV6-6,TRBD1
CSASTVDPGQGYGYTF,TRBJ1-2,TRBV20-1,TRBD1
CASSLAEAAEQYF,TRBJ2-7,TRBV7-2,-
CASSTPGQINSPLHF,TRBJ1-6,TRBV6-2/TRBV6-3,-
CASRLQGARNYGYTF,TRBJ1-2,TRBV6-2/TRBV6-3,TRBD1
CASSLALRGNTEAFF,TRBJ1-1,TRBV7-6,-
CAGSLGWGGGSEAFF,TRBJ1-1,TRBV7-2,-
CASNSRQGANEKLFF,TRBJ1-4,TRBV7-9,TRBD1
CASSFGQHNEQFF,TRBJ2-1,TRBV12-3/TRBV12-4,-
CASIATLSNEKLFF,TRBJ1-4,TRBV2,-
CSARAPQGADTQYF,TRBJ2-3,TRBV20-1,-
CSARSGLAGGEQYF,TRBJ2-7,TRBV20-1,TRBD2
CASSRPQGYEQYF,TRBJ2-7,TRBV3-1,-
CASSEPGGQKSSPLHF,TRBJ1-6,TRBV2,TRBD1
CASSQTWNTEAFF,TRBJ1-1,TRBV12-3/TRBV12-4,-
CASRGQGQETQYF,TRBJ2-5,TRBV21-1,-
CASSKGWTGGDEQYF,TRBJ2-7,TRBV21-1,-
CASSEAGTSEQYF,TRBJ2-7,TRBV2,-